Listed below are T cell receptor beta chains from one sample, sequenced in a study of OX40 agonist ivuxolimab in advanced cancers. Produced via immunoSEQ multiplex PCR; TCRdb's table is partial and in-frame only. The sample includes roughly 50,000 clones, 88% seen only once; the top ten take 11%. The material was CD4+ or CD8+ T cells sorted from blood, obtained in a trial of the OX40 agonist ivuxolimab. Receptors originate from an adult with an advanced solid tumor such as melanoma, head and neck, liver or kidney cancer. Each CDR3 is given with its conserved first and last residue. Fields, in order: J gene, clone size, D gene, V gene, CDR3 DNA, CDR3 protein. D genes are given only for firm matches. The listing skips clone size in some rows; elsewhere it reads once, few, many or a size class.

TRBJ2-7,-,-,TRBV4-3,TGCGCCAGCAGCCAAGACCCCGGGACGACCTACGAGCAGTACTTC,CASSQDPGTTYEQYF
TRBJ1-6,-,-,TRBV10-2,TGCGCCAGCAGTGACACCCCGCAGGGCCTGGGTTCACCCCTCCACTTT,CASSDTPQGLGSPLHF
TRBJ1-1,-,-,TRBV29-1,TGCAGCGTTAGTAGCACTGAAGCTTTCTTT,CSVSSTEAFF
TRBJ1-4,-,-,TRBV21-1,TGTGCCAGCGGAGGACAGCCAACTAATGAAAAACTGTTTTTT,CASGGQPTNEKLFF
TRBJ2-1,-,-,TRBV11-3,TGTGCCAGCAGCTTGAGCGGAGCCCCCTGGAATGAGCAGTTCTTC,CASSLSGAPWNEQFF
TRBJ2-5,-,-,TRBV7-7,TGTGCCAGCAGCTTTGGGGGGGCAGAGACCCAGTACTTC,CASSFGGAETQYF
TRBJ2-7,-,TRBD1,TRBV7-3,TGTGCCAGCAGCCTAGCGACAGGGGGATACTACGAGCAGTACTTC,CASSLATGGYYEQYF
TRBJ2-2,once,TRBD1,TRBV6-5,TGTGCCAGCAGACCCGGGACAGCCGGACCCGGGGAGCTGTTTTTT,CASRPGTAGPGELFF
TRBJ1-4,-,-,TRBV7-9,TGTGCCAGCAGTTCACCCGGGGGGCTCAATGAAAAACTGTTTTTT,CASSSPGGLNEKLFF
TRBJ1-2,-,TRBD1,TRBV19,TGTGCCAGTAGTCCCGGGACAGATGGCTACACCTTC,CASSPGTDGYTF
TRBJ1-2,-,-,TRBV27,TGTGCCAGCAGTTTTTCAGGGAACTATGGCTACACCTTC,CASSFSGNYGYTF
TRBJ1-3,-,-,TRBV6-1,TGTGCCAGCTTAGGACAGAACTCTGGAAACACCATATATTTT,CASLGQNSGNTIYF
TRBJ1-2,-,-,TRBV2,TGTGCCAGCCAAGACTCGACAGGCAACTATGGCTACACCTTC,CASQDSTGNYGYTF
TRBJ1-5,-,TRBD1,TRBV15,TGTGCCACCAGCAGGGGGACAGGGGACCTTTATAGCAATCAGCCCCAGCATTTT,CATSRGTGDLYSNQPQHF